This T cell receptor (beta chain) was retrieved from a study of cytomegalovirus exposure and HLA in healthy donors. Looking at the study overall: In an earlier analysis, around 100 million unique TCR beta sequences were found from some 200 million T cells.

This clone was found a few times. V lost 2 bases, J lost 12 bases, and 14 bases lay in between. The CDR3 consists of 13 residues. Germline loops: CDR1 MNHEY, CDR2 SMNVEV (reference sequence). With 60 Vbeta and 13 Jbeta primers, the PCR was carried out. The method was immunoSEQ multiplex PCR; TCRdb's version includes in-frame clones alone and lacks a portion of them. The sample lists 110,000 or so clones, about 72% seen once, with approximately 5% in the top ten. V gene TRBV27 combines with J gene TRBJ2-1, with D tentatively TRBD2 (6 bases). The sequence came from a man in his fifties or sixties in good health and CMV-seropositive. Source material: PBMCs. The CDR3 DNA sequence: TGTGCCAGCAGTTTAAATAGGAGGGACGGGCAGTTCTTC. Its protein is CASSLNRRDGQFF.